Listed here are 4 T cell receptor beta chains from one sample, sequenced in a study of shared clonotypes between healthy human individuals (dated by TCRdb to the early 2020s). The library was made by the immunoSEQ multiplex PCR assay. TCRdb provides this immuneACCESS table in a form limited to in-frame rearrangements. Some clones are lacking; in checked studies, under half of them reflect an unresolved V gene, and why the rest are absent is not known. The sample table shows some 1 million clones, and around 74% are seen once. The ten largest account for about 1.5% of the sample. The sample was memory CD4+ T cells sorted from blood. What the cell subset or site label conveys for this sample: CD45RA-negative fraction. The receptors shown here come from a man between 18 and 29 years old in good health.

The count of this clone is one. Other DNA sequences of this sample code for an identical CDR3. This chain joins TRBV9 and TRBJ2-1; 9 bases map to TRBD2. The germline CDR1 and CDR2 sequences are SGDLS and YYNGEE. V lost 2 bases to trimming and J lost 6 bases; unmatched junction nucleotides: 6. The CDR3 covers 15 residues. CDR3 protein: CASSVASGRTNEQFF. The CDR3 region has the DNA TGTGCCAGCAGCGTGGCCAGCGGGAGGACCAATGAGCAGTTCTTC.

V is TRBV6-5 and J is TRBJ2-3; D possibly uses TRBD1 or TRBD2 (5 bases each). The CDR3 runs to 14 residues. From germline, CDR1 is MNHEY and CDR2 SVGAGI. Trimming cost V 4 bases and J 1 base, with 9 bases left between them. The CDR3 nucleotides read TGTGCCAGCAGTTTCGGGGCCCGCACAGATACGCAGTATTTT. This sequence encodes CASSFGARTDTQYF.

The gene calls are TRBV9 and TRBJ1-1; D ambiguous. CDR1 and CDR2 (germline): SGDLS, YYNGEE. Trimming took 4 bases from V and 1 from J, leaving 11 bases between them. This CDR3 has 14 amino acids. This CDR3 is CASSSRPTNTEAFF. In DNA, the CDR3 is TGTGCCAGCAGCTCCCGGCCCACGAACACTGAAGCTTTCTTT.

This clone appeared many times. In DNA form, the CDR3 reads TGCGCCAGCCGAAGCGATACTAGCCTCAATGAGCAGTTCTTC. Protein product: CASRSDTSLNEQFF. V and J are TRBV5-1 and TRBJ2-1; D is possibly TRBD2 (6 bases). Germline V gene lookup returns CDR1 SGHRS and CDR2 YFSETQ. The V end was cut by 7 bases, the J end by 6 bases, with 17 bases between. The CDR3 runs to 14 residues.